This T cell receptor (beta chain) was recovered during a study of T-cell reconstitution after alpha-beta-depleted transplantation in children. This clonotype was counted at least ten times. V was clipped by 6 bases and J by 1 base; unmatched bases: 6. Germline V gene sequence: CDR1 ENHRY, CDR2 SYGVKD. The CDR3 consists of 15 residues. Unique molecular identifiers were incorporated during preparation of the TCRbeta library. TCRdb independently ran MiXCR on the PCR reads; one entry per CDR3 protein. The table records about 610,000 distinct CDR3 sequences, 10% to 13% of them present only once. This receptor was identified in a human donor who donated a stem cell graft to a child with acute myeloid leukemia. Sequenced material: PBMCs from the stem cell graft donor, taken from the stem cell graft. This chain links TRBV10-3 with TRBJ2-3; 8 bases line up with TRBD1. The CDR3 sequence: CAIRADRGRTDTQYF. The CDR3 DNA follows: TGTGCCATCAGAGCCGACAGGGGTCGCACAGATACGCAGTATTTT.